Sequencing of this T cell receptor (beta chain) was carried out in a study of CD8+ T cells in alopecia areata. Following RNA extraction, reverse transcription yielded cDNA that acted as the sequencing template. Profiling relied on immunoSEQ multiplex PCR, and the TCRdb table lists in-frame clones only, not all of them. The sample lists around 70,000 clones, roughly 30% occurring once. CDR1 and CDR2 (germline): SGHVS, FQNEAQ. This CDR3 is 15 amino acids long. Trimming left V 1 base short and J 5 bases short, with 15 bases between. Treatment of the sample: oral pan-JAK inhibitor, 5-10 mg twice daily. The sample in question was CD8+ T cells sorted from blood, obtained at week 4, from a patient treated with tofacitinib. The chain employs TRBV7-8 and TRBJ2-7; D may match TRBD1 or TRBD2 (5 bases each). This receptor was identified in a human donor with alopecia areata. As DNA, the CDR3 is TGTGCCAGCAGCTTAGTTGCCCGGGGCGGGCACGAGCAGTACTTC. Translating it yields CASSLVARGGHEQYF.